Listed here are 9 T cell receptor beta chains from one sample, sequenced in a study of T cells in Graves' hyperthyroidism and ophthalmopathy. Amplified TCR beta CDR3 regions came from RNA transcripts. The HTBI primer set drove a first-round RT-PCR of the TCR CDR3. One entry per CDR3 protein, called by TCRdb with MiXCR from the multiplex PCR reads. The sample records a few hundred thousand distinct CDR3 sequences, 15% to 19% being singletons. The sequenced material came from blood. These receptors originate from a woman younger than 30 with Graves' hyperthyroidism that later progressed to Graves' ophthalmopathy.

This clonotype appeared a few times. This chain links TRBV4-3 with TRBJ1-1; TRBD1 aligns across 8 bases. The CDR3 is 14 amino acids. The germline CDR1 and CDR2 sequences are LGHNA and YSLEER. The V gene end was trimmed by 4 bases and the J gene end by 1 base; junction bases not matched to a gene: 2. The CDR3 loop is CASSRTGTNTEAFF. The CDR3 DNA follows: TGCGCCAGCAGCCGGACAGGGACGAACACTGAAGCTTTCTTT.

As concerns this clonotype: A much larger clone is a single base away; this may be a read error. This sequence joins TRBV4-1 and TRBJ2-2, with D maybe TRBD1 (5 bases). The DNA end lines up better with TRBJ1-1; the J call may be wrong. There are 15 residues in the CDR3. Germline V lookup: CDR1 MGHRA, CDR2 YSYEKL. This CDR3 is CASSQPRRGERGAFF. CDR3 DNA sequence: TGCGCCAGCAGCCAACCAAGGCGGGGGGAGCGTGGAGCTTTCTTT.

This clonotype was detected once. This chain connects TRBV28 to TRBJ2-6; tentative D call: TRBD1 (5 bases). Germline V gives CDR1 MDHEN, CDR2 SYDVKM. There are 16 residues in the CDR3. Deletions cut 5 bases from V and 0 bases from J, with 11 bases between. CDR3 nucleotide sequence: TGTGCCAGCAGTCTAGACAGTCGCTCTGGGGCCAACGTCCTGACTTTC. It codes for CASSLDSRSGANVLTF.

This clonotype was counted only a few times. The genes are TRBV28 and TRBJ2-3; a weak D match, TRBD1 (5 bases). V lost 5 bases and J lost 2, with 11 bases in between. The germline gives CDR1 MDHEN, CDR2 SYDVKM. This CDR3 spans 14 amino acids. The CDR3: CASSGAATTDTQYF. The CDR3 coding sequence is TGTGCCAGCAGTGGGGCCGCTACCACAGATACGCAGTATTTT.

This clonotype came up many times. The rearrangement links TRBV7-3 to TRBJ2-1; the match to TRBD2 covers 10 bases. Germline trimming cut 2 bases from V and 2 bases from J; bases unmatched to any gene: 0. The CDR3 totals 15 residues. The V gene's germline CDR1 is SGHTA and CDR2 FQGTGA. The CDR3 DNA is TGTGCCAGCAGCTTAGGGACTAGCGCCTACAATGAGCAGTTCTTC. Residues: CASSLGTSAYNEQFF. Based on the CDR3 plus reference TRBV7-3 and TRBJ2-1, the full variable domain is GAGVSQTPSNKVTEKGKYVELRCDPISGHTALYWYRQSLGQGPEFLIYFQGTGAADDSGLPNDRFFAVRPEGSVSTLKIQRTERGDSAVYLCASSLGTSAYNEQFFGPGTRLTVL.

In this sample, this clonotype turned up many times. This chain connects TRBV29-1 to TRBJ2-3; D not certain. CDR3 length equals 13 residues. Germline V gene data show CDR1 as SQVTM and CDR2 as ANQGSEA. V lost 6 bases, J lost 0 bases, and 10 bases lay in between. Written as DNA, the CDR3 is TGCAGCGTCTGTTTGGCTAGCACAGATACGCAGTATTTT. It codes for CSVCLASTDTQYF.

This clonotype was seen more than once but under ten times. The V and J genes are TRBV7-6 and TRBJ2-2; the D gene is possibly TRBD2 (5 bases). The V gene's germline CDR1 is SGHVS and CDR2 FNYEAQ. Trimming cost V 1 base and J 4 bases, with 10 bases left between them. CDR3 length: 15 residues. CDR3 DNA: TGTGCCAGCAGCTTAGGGGAGTTCGGCACCGGGGAGCTGTTTTTT. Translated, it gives CASSLGEFGTGELFF.

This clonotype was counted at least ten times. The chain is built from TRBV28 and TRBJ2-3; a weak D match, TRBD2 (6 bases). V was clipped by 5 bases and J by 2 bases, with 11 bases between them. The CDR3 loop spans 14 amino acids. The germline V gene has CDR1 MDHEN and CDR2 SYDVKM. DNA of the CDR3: TGTGCCAGCAGTATGCGGGGCTACACAGATACGCAGTATTTT. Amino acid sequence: CASSMRGYTDTQYF.

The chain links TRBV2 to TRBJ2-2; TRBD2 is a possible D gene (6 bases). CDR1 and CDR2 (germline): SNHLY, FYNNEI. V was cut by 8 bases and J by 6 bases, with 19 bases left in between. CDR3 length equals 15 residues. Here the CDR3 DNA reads TGTGCCAGCGGGCCCTTCGCGGGAACAGCCGGGGAGCTGTTTTTT. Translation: CASGPFAGTAGELFF.